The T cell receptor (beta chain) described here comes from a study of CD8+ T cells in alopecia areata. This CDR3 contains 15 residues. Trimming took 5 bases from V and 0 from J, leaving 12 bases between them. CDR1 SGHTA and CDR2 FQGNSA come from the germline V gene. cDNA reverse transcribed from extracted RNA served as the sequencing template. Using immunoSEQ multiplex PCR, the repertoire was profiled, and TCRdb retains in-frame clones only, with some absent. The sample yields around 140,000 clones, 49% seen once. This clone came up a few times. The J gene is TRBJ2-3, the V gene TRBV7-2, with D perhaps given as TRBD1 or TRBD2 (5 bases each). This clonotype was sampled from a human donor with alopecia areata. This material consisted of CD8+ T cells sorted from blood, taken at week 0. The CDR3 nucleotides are TGTGCCAGCAGCCCGGGGACGAGTAGCACAGATACGCAGTATTTT. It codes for CASSPGTSSTDTQYF.